The source of this TCR beta chain is a study of T cell repertoires in cytomegalovirus infection. Study in general: Recently identified HLA-C-restricted CMV epitopes and well-studied HLA-B-restricted CMV epitopes were used by the study. CMV infection plus the matching HLA type was flagged by public TCR beta signatures.

Findings and caveats of the study: Cumulative frequency of public TCR beta families picked out carriers of CMV plus the relevant HLA. Dominating the ex vivo response were HLA-C-restricted CMV-specific TCR beta clonotypes.

As concerns this clonotype: Antigen: not known.

TCRdb fed the reads into MiXCR, producing one record per CDR3 protein. The sample includes fewer than 950,000 distinct CDR3 sequences, about 31% of them seen just once. The source is a human donor in good health (CMV status not recorded). Some clones in this sample may be carry-over from other donors' samples. Specimen: cultured CD8+ T cells from PBMCs, collected from culture after CMV antigen stimulation.

The CDR3 DNA follows: TGTGCCATCAGTGAGGACGGGGCGCCCGGAAACACCATATATTTT. Protein product: CAISEDGAPGNTIYF. V usage is TRBV10-3 and J usage is TRBJ1-3; tentatively, D is TRBD1 (5 bases). This CDR3 contains 15 residues. Per the germline V gene, CDR1 is ENHRY and CDR2 is SYGVKD. Trimming left V 2 bases short and J 4 bases short, with 12 bases between.